Below, 25 T cell receptor beta chains from the same sample are listed, as sequenced in a study of control samples from healthy donors and cancer patients. The repertoire was sequenced with immunoSEQ multiplex PCR; TCRdb's copy has only in-frame clones and lacks some. The data hold some 54,000 clones, with around 95% observed a single time. Specimen: blood. The receptors were sampled from a woman in her twenties or thirties in good health.

The chain recombines TRBV28 with TRBJ1-2; D gene unclear. Germline CDR1 is MDHEN and CDR2 is SYDVKM. The CDR3 is made up of 11 amino acids. V shed 7 bases and J shed 6 bases, with 9 bases lying between them. In nucleotides, the CDR3 is TGTGCCAGCAACCTTGGGGATGGCTACACCTTC. Translating it yields CASNLGDGYTF.

The J gene is TRBJ2-2, the V gene TRBV7-8; D perhaps matches TRBD2 (5 bases). CDR3 size: 13 residues. The V gene's germline CDR1 is SGHVS and CDR2 FQNEAQ. The V gene lost 4 bases and the J gene lost 5 bases, with 8 bases spanning the gap. The CDR3 reads CASSSERTGELFF. CDR3 bases: TGTGCCAGCAGCTCGGAGCGGACCGGGGAGCTGTTTTTT.

V and J are TRBV7-9 and TRBJ2-1, with D unresolved. Germline V lookup: CDR1 SEHNR, CDR2 FQNEAQ (reference sequence). Trimming removed 4 bases at V and 7 bases at J, with 5 bases between. The CDR3 loop spans 11 amino acids. The CDR3 region is CASSSKNEQFF. CDR3 nucleotide sequence: TGTGCCAGCAGCTCAAAAAATGAGCAGTTCTTC.

This clone was detected once. Relative to the germline gene, one junction end is altered; a read error may explain this. J is TRBJ2-1 and V is TRBV15; 7 bases line up with TRBD2. Germline loops: CDR1 LNHNV, CDR2 YYDKDF (reference sequence). This CDR3 is built from 13 residues. The DNA of the CDR3 is TGTGCCGCCAGTCGGGGGGTCATCCATGAGCAGTTCTTC. The encoded protein is CAASRGVIHEQFF.

The J gene is TRBJ2-5, the V gene TRBV6-6; 7 bases match TRBD2. The ends lost 6 bases at V and 0 bases at J; junction bases unmatched: 10. This CDR3 has 16 residues. Germline V gene data show CDR1 as MNHNY and CDR2 as SVGAGI (reference sequence). CDR3 in amino acids: CASSHASGPDQETQYF. The CDR3 bases are TGTGCCAGCAGCCATGCTAGCGGACCAGACCAAGAGACCCAGTACTTC.

The gene calls are TRBV30 and TRBJ2-2; no clear D gene. Trimming left V 0 bases short and J 6 bases short, with 5 bases between. The CDR3 length is 12 residues. CDR1 is GTSNPN and CDR2 is SVGIG in the germline V gene (reference sequence). The CDR3 loop is CAWSVSAGELFF. The CDR3, as DNA: TGTGCCTGGAGTGTCTCCGCCGGGGAGCTGTTTTTT.

The chain is built from TRBV12-3 or TRBV12-4 and TRBJ2-1, with D hard to call. The CDR3 runs 10 residues. Trimming removed 8 bases at V and 4 bases at J, with 3 bases between. For the CDR3, the DNA is TGTGCCAGCGGATACAATGAGCAGTTCTTC. This codes for CASGYNEQFF.

The V call is TRBV7-2, the J call TRBJ1-1; 8 nucleotides line up with TRBD1. Germline CDR1 is SGHTA and CDR2 is FQGNSA. CDR3 size: 15 residues. V lost 5 bases and J lost 3; bases outside the gene matches: 8. CDR3 region: CASSPRTGTDTEAFF. In DNA form, the CDR3 reads TGTGCCAGCAGCCCAAGGACAGGGACGGACACTGAAGCTTTCTTT.

The chain recombines TRBV27 with TRBJ2-5; 8 positions match TRBD2. The length of the CDR3 is 15 residues. After removal of 5 bases from V and 5 bases from J, the junction contained 10 bases not matched to a gene. The germline V gene encodes CDR1 MNHEY and CDR2 SMNVEV (reference sequence). The CDR3 nucleotides read TGTGCCAGCAGTGGGCGCGGGAGGCGAGAGGAGACCCAGTACTTC. Protein: CASSGRGRREETQYF.

The chain's CDR3 is CASSLVRDGAFF. The CDR3 nucleotides are TGTGCCAGCAGCTTGGTCCGGGACGGAGCTTTCTTT. The rearrangement links TRBV7-9 to TRBJ1-1, with D possibly matching TRBD1 (5 bases). Per the germline V gene, CDR1 is SEHNR and CDR2 is FQNEAQ (reference sequence). Between the trimmed V and J ends, which lost 3 bases and 10 bases, there was a span of 12 bases. This CDR3 has 12 residues.

This clone was seen a few times. This chain links TRBV6-6 with TRBJ2-7; D might be TRBD1 or TRBD2, each matching 5 bases. CDR1 and CDR2 from the germline V gene are MNHNY and SVGAGI (reference sequence). This CDR3 is 14 amino acids long. The V end lost 6 bases, the J end lost 5 bases, and 17 bases lay between the germline ends. CDR3 DNA: TGTGCCAGCAGCCCTAATGGCGAGGGGAACGAGCAGTACTTC. The encoded protein is CASSPNGEGNEQYF.

The J gene is TRBJ1-1, the V gene TRBV6-1; weak D call: TRBD1 (6 bases). Germline CDR1 reads MNHNS; CDR2 reads SASEGT. Trimming pared 0 bases from V and 1 base from J, leaving 9 bases between. This CDR3 contains 15 residues. As DNA, the CDR3 is TGTGCCAGCAGTGAAGCGGTAGGGGGGAACACTGAAGCTTTCTTT. Its translation is CASSEAVGGNTEAFF.

This chain uses TRBV27 with TRBJ2-1, with 11 nucleotides matching TRBD2. Per germline, CDR1 MNHEY and CDR2 SMNVEV (reference sequence). The CDR3 spans 16 residues. Trimming removed 4 bases from V and 0 bases from J; junction bases left unmatched: 2. CDR3 amino acids: CASSSGLAASYNEQFF. CDR3 nucleotide sequence: TGTGCCAGCAGTTCGGGACTAGCGGCCTCCTACAATGAGCAGTTCTTC.

The chain couples TRBV12-1 to TRBJ2-7; the table's D call, TRBD1, was not checked against the DNA. TRBV12-1 counts as a pseudogene. The CDR3 has 17 residues. The CDR3 loop is CASSYAQWDRARYEQYF. The CDR3 nucleotides read TGTGCCAGCAGCTATGCCCAATGGGACAGGGCGAGGTACGAGCAGTACTTC.

The chain employs TRBV9 and TRBJ2-1; tentative D call: TRBD1 (5 bases). This CDR3 contains 14 residues. V shed 0 bases and J shed 6 bases, with 10 bases lying between them. Germline CDR1 SGDLS, CDR2 YYNGEE. The CDR3 nucleotides read TGTGCCAGCAGCGTAGGTGGGGCGGTCAATGAGCAGTTCTTC. Translation: CASSVGGAVNEQFF.

The chain is built from TRBV6-4 and TRBJ2-3; D may match TRBD1 or TRBD2 (5 bases each). V gave up 0 bases and J gave up 2 bases, with 12 bases separating them. This CDR3 is 16 amino acids long. CDR1 and CDR2 (germline): MRHNA, SNTAGT. The CDR3 DNA sequence: TGTGCCAGCAGTGACTCGGTGGGGGATAACACAGATACGCAGTATTTT. It is translated as CASSDSVGDNTDTQYF.

The rearrangement uses TRBV11-2 and TRBJ2-2, with D possibly TRBD1 on 6 matching bases. Germline CDR1 and CDR2: SGHAT and FQNNGV. The CDR3 length is 14 residues. The V end lost 6 bases, the J end lost 5 bases, and 13 bases lay between the germline ends. This CDR3 is CASRSGVVTGELFF. CDR3 in DNA: TGTGCCAGCAGGTCAGGGGTCGTGACCGGGGAGCTGTTTTTT.

Details on this clone: Compared with germline, one end of the junction differs, possibly owing to a read error. Other DNA sequences from this sample encode an identical CDR3 as well. The chain couples TRBV12-3 or TRBV12-4 to TRBJ1-1, with TRBD1 as a possible D gene (5 bases). This CDR3 has 13 residues. Here the CDR3 reads CASRTTGNTEAFF. The CDR3 DNA is TGTGCTAGCAGGACCACAGGGAACACTGAAGCTTTCTTT.

This clone showed up just once. J is TRBJ2-7 and V is TRBV7-9, with 10 bases lining up with TRBD2. Trimming cost V 4 bases and J 3 bases; bases outside gene matches: 3. Germline V CDR1 and CDR2: SEHNR, FQNEAQ (reference sequence). CDR3 length: 14 residues. CDR3 amino acids: CASSSGLADYEQYF. CDR3 in DNA: TGTGCCAGCAGCTCCGGACTAGCGGACTACGAGCAGTACTTC.

J is TRBJ1-6 and V is TRBV5-1; 7 bases line up with TRBD1. From germline, CDR1 is SGHRS and CDR2 YFSETQ. CDR3 length: 13 amino acids. V gave up 6 bases and J gave up 9 bases; unmatched junction bases: 6. CDR3 residues: CASTTGNGSPLHF. The CDR3, as DNA: TGCGCCAGCACGACAGGGAACGGTTCACCCCTCCACTTT. Drawing the rest from reference TRBV5-1 and TRBJ1-6, the complete variable domain is KAGVTQTPRYLIKTRGQQVTLSCSPISGHRSVSWYQQTPGQGLQFLFEYFSETQRNKGNFPGRFSGRQFSNSRSEMNVSTLELGDSALYLCASTTGNGSPLHFGNGTRLTVT.

The V and J genes are TRBV18 and TRBJ2-7; D remains ambiguous. The CDR3 totals 15 residues. V lost 6 bases and J lost 2, with 17 bases in between. Germline V gene sequence: CDR1 KGHSH, CDR2 LQKENI. The CDR3 spells CASSPPAPRTYEQYF. The CDR3 nucleotides read TGTGCCAGCTCTCCTCCGGCGCCCCGTACCTACGAGCAGTACTTC.

This chain connects TRBV20-1 to TRBJ2-1; TRBD1 matches at 7 bases. The CDR3 runs to 11 residues. J lost 9 bases, V lost 8 bases, and 7 bases had no gene match. Per the germline V gene, CDR1 is DFQATT and CDR2 is SNEGSKA (reference sequence). The CDR3 here is CSPGQDSEQFF. As DNA, the CDR3 is TGCAGTCCTGGACAGGATTCTGAGCAGTTCTTC.

The V call is TRBV29-1, the J call TRBJ2-1; TRBD2 matches at 12 bases. The CDR3 extends over 12 amino acids. Germline trimming cut 5 bases from V and 10 bases from J; bases unmatched to any gene: 3. The germline V gene encodes CDR1 SQVTM and CDR2 ANQGSEA. The CDR3 protein is CSVITSGREQFF. The CDR3 DNA sequence: TGCAGCGTTATAACTAGCGGGAGGGAGCAGTTCTTC.

The count of this clone is one. This chain connects TRBV28 to TRBJ2-2, with D perhaps TRBD2 (5 bases). Trimming shortened V by 3 bases and J by 4 bases, and 6 bases separated the two germline ends. Germline CDR1 reads MDHEN; CDR2 reads SYDVKM. This CDR3 is 13 amino acids long. The CDR3 loop is CASSFAGTGELFF. CDR3 in DNA: TGTGCCAGCAGTTTCGCGGGCACCGGGGAGCTGTTTTTT.

This clone was detected once. V is TRBV19 and J is TRBJ2-2, with 8 bases aligning to TRBD1. The CDR3 is 15 residues long. V lost 6 bases to trimming and J lost 0 bases; unmatched junction nucleotides: 3. CDR1 and CDR2 from the germline V gene are LNHDA and SQIVND (reference sequence). CDR3 loop: CASRRQGSNTGELFF. Here the CDR3 DNA reads TGTGCCAGTAGGCGACAGGGGTCGAACACCGGGGAGCTGTTTTTT.